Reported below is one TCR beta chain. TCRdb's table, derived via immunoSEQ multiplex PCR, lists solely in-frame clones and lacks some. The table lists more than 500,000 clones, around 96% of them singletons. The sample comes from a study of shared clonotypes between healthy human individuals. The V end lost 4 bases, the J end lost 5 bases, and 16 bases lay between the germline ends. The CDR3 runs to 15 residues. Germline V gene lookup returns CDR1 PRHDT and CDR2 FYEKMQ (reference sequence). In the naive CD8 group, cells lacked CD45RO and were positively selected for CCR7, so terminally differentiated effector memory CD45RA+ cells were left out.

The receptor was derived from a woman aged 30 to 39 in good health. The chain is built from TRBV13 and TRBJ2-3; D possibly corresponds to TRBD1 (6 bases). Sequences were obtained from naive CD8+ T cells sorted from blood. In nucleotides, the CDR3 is TGTGCCAGCAGCTCATCATCTCAGGGGATAGATACGCAGTATTTT. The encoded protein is CASSSSSQGIDTQYF.